A selection of T cell receptor beta chains follows, all from one sample in a study of blood T cell repertoires in COVID-19. Profiled with immunoSEQ multiplex PCR; TCRdb holds only in-frame clones, not every one. The data contain 55,000 to 85,000 clones, 90% of them singletons. The sample comprised peripheral blood. The receptors were sampled from a woman between 18 and 29 years old with acute or convalescent COVID-19. Each CDR3 is given with its conserved first and last residue. The D gene is left open where the match is weak. Rows give clone size only sometimes, using once, few, many, or a class for an expanded clone.

TRBJ2-3	TRBD1	.	TRBV4-2	TGTGCCAGCAGCCAACGGGACAGGGGGCGAGATACGCAGTATTTT	CASSQRDRGRDTQYF
TRBJ1-2	.	.	TRBV6-5	TGTGCCACCCATGAGGGGGTGGGCGGCTACACCTTC	CATHEGVGGYTF
TRBJ2-5	.	.	TRBV30	TGTGCCGGTCGGTACCAAGAGACCCAGTACTTC	CAGRYQETQYF
TRBJ2-7	.	.	TRBV6-5	TGTGCCAGCAGTTACGGGCCCTTCTACGAGCAGTACTTC	CASSYGPFYEQYF
TRBJ1-1	.	.	TRBV19	TGTGCCAGTAGATACCGGCTCAGGGGTGCGAACACTGAAGCTTTCTTT	CASRYRLRGANTEAFF
TRBJ2-1	TRBD2	.	TRBV30	TGTGCCTGCCCGGGTGGACGGGGGGGGAATGAGCAGTTCTTC	CACPGGRGGNEQFF
TRBJ1-5	.	once	TRBV19	TGTGCCAGTAGTGAGCTTAATAGCAATCAGCCCCAGCATTTT	CASSELNSNQPQHF
TRBJ2-3	TRBD1	.	TRBV5-4	TGTGCCAGCAGCAAGACAGGGGATGGCACAGATACGCAGTATTTT	CASSKTGDGTDTQYF
TRBJ2-1	TRBD2	.	TRBV28	TGTGCCAGCAGTTTTGGCAGCGGGGGGGTCAATGAGCAGTTCTTC	CASSFGSGGVNEQFF
TRBJ2-7	TRBD2	.	TRBV7-2	TGTGCCAGCAGCTTAGGAGCGGGGTCCCCCTACGAGCAGTACTTC	CASSLGAGSPYEQYF
TRBJ1-6	TRBD1	.	TRBV7-9	TGTGCCAGCAGCCCCCCGGGACAGGTAAATTCACCCCTCCACTTT	CASSPPGQVNSPLHF
TRBJ1-2	.	.	TRBV28	TGTGCCAGCAGGGGGGGTCCACAGTATGGCTACACCTTC	CASRGGPQYGYTF
TRBJ2-4	TRBD2	.	TRBV4-1	TGCGCCAGCAGCCAGGAGGGACTAGCGGGGGGGCCCGTTGCCAAAAACATTCAGTACTTC	CASSQEGLAGGPVAKNIQYF
TRBJ2-3	.	.	TRBV29-1	TGCAGCGTTGAAACTAACACAGATACGCAGTATTTT	CSVETNTDTQYF
TRBJ2-5	.	.	TRBV7-8	TGTGCCAGCAGCTTAGTTTTGCGGGGAGCCAACCAAGAGACCCAGTACTTC	CASSLVLRGANQETQYF
TRBJ1-1	.	.	TRBV27	TGTGCCAGCCAACTCAGGAGGGGAAGGACTGAAGCTTTCTTT	CASQLRRGRTEAFF
TRBJ2-7	TRBD1	.	TRBV6-5	TGTGCCAGCAGTTACAACAGGGGATCCTACGAGCAGTACTTC	CASSYNRGSYEQYF
TRBJ2-7	.	.	TRBV18	TGTGCCAGCTCACCCCAAACCGGGAACTACGAGCAGTACTTC	CASSPQTGNYEQYF
TRBJ1-5	TRBD1	.	TRBV27	TGTGCCAGCAGTGCATACGACAGGGCTCAGCCCCAGCATTTT	CASSAYDRAQPQHF
TRBJ2-5	.	.	TRBV6-5	TGTGCCAGCAGTTCCGCGGGAGAGACCCAGTACTTC	CASSSAGETQYF
TRBJ1-1	.	.	TRBV27	TGTGCCAGCAGATCGTTGAACACTGAAGCTTTCTTT	CASRSLNTEAFF
TRBJ2-7	.	.	TRBV30	TGTGCCTGGAGCAGGCAGAAATACGAGCAGTACTTC	CAWSRQKYEQYF
TRBJ2-5	TRBD2	.	TRBV4-1	TGCGCCAGCAGCCAAGATCGGGGACTAGCGGGAGGGCCGTACCAAGAGACCCAGTACTTC	CASSQDRGLAGGPYQETQYF
TRBJ2-1	TRBD2	.	TRBV29-1	TGCAGCGTCGTTGCCCTAGCTAGCGGATACAATGAGCAGTTCTTC	CSVVALASGYNEQFF
TRBJ1-1	TRBD1	.	TRBV19	TGTGCCAGTAGTTTCGCAGGGGGTCGCACTGAAGCTTTCTTT	CASSFAGGRTEAFF
TRBJ2-6	TRBD1	.	TRBV6-2/TRBV6-3	TGTGCCAGCAGTCCCTACCGACAGGGGAGGCGCTCTGGGGCCAACGTCCTGACTTTC	CASSPYRQGRRSGANVLTF
TRBJ2-1	.	.	TRBV29-1	TGCAGCGTTGAATCACGGTTTGGTGAGCAGTTCTTC	CSVESRFGEQFF
TRBJ2-7	TRBD1	.	TRBV5-6	TGTGCCAGCAGCTACGGGACAGGGCTCTACGAGCAGTACTTC	CASSYGTGLYEQYF
TRBJ2-1	.	.	TRBV7-9	TGTGCCAGCAGCCCTCTGCCCGAGGGCCAAAAGACCTACAATGAGCAGTTCTTC	CASSPLPEGQKTYNEQFF
TRBJ1-1	.	.	TRBV5-1	TGCGCCAGCAGCAACCAGGGGAATCCTGAAGCTTTCTTT	CASSNQGNPEAFF
TRBJ1-4	.	.	TRBV6-6	TGTGCCAGCAGTTACAGGGGTAATGAAAAACTGTTTTTT	CASSYRGNEKLFF
TRBJ2-7	.	.	TRBV11-2	TGTGCCAGCAGCCCCTTCTCCTACGAGCAGTACTTC	CASSPFSYEQYF
TRBJ2-1	TRBD1	few	TRBV4-1	TGCGCCAGCAGCCAAGGGACAGGGTTATGGAGTGAGCAGTTCTTC	CASSQGTGLWSEQFF
TRBJ2-5	TRBD2	.	TRBV28	TGTGCCAGCAGTTTCGTGGCGGGGGGCCCTATAACCTTCCAAGAGACCCAGTACTTC	CASSFVAGGPITFQETQYF